This TCR delta chain was observed in a study of gamma-delta T cells after stem cell transplantation. Germline CDR1 is GEAIGNYY and CDR2 is EKD. CDR3 length: 17 amino acids. V lost 0 bases, J lost 0 bases, and 16 bases lay in between. TCRdb re-called the RT-PCR reads via CATT. The sample carries fewer than 2,500 delta-chain clones, roughly 2% recorded once. For this clone: TCRdb records a much larger clone's protein for this DNA, with a difference at residue 8 that likely arises from a read error; the protein given is the translation of the DNA.

J is TRDJ1 and V is TRDV2; D is possibly TRDD3 (5 bases). This TCR was sampled from a human donor. It is not recorded whose cells these are; they may come from a transplant donor. The sequenced material came from gamma-delta T cells. CDR3 coding DNA: TGTGCCTGTGACACCGTCTGGGAGAACGAGTACACCGATAAACTCATCTTT. Protein: CACDTVWENEYTDKLIF.